This TCR beta chain appears in the sequencing data of a study of blood T cells in healthy people across ages. This clonotype was counted between two and nine times. A second PCR of 7 to 11 cycles used a sample-barcoded 5' primer and a J-beta primer mix. Each CDR3 protein gets one entry after TCRdb re-called the 5' RACE reads with MiXCR. The sample lists around 1.5 million distinct CDR3 sequences, approximately 32% seen once, with around 10% in the top ten. Per the germline V gene, CDR1 is SGHDT and CDR2 is YYEEEE. V was clipped by 0 bases and J by 3 bases; unmatched bases: 8. The CDR3 loop spans 16 amino acids.

This chain uses TRBV5-6 with TRBJ2-5, with 7 bases matching TRBD1. The sample consisted of blood. The receptor's source is a woman in her 30s in good health. CDR3 loop: CASSLGPTGTEETQYF. The CDR3 DNA reads as TGTGCCAGCAGCTTGGGCCCTACCGGGACAGAAGAGACCCAGTACTTC.